The present TCR beta chain was sequenced within a study of blood T cells in healthy people across ages. A sample-barcoded 5' primer and a J-beta primer mix were used in a second PCR of roughly 7 to 11 cycles. One entry per CDR3 protein results from TCRdb running MiXCR on the 5' RACE reads. Here the sample spans roughly 1,500,000 distinct CDR3 sequences, about 40% being singletons. The germline V gene encodes CDR1 SGDLS and CDR2 YYNGEE. The CDR3 totals 15 residues. V lost 0 bases, J lost 6 bases, and 13 bases lay in between. The gene calls are TRBV9 and TRBJ1-5; D may be TRBD1 (5 bases). Input material: blood. The sequence was collected from a woman aged 18-35 years in good health. CDR3 nucleotide sequence: TGTGCCAGCAGCGTAGGGTCGGGGCTGGGTCAGCCCCAGCATTTT. This codes for CASSVGSGLGQPQHF.